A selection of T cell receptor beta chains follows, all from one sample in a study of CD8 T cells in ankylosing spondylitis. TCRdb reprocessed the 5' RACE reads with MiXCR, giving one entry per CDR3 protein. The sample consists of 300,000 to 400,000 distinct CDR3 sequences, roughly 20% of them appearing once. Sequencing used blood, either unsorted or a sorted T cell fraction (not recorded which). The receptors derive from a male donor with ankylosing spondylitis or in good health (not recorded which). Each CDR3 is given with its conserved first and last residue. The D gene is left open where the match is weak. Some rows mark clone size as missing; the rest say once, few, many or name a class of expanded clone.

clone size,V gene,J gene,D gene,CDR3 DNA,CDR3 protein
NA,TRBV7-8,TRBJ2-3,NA,TGTGCCAGCAGCTTCAAGGGAGTATCAGGAGATACGCAGTATTTT,CASSFKGVSGDTQYF
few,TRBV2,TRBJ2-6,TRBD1,TGTGCCAGCAGTGAGACAGGGGCCCTTAACTCTGGGGCCAACGTCCTGACTTTC,CASSETGALNSGANVLTF
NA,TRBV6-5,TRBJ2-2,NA,TGTGCCAGCAGTTACTCCCCAGGGGTCACCGGGGAGCTGTTTTTT,CASSYSPGVTGELFF
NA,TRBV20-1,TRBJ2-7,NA,TGCAGTGCTGCGGGACAAACCTACAATTCCGAGCAGTACTTC,CSAAGQTYNSEQYF
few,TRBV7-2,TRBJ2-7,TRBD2,TGTGCCAGCAGCTTAGCGGGACTAGCGGACGAGCAGTACTTC,CASSLAGLADEQYF
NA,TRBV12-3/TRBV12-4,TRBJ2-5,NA,TGTGCCAGCAGTTCAGGCACTAGAGGGCTCGGCCAGTACTTC,CASSSGTRGLGQYF
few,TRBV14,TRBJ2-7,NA,TGTGCCAGCAGCCAAGTTCTCGGTAGCTCCTACGAGCAGTACTTC,CASSQVLGSSYEQYF
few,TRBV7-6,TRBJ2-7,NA,TGTGCCAGCAGCTTAGCGCGAACCTACGAGCAGTACTTC,CASSLARTYEQYF
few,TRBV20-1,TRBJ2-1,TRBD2,TGCAGTGCTAGGGATCCTAGCGGGGGCTCCTACAATGAGCAGTTCTTC,CSARDPSGGSYNEQFF
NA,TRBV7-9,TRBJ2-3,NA,TGTGCCAGCAGCTTACCCGAGGCAGGGAAAACAGATACGCAGTATTTT,CASSLPEAGKTDTQYF
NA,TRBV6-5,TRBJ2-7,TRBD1,TGTGCCAGCAGTTACTCCTCCGGGACAGGGTCCCTCGAGCAGTACTTC,CASSYSSGTGSLEQYF
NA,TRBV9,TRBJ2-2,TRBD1,TGTGCCAGCAGCGGGGACAGGGCGAGGGCCGGGGAGCTGTTTTTT,CASSGDRARAGELFF
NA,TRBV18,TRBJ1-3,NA,TGTGCCAGCCTTAGGACGGACTCTGGAAACACCATATATTTT,CASLRTDSGNTIYF
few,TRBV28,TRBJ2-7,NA,TGTGCCGTAGGCGGACAATTCTCCTACGAGCAGTACTTC,CAVGGQFSYEQYF
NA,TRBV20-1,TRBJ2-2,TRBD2,TGCAGTGCTAGAGGGGTCGGGGGGTTTGACGGGGAGCTGTTTTTT,CSARGVGGFDGELFF
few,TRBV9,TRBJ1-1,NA,TGTGCCAGCGGAGACGGGGGCACTGAAGCTTTCTTT,CASGDGGTEAFF
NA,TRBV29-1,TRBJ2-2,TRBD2,TGCAGCGCGGGACTAGCGGGGTCCGGGGGGGAGCTGTTTTTT,CSAGLAGSGGELFF
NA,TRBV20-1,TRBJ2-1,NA,TGCAGTGCTAGAGATCTCCAGGGGACCGGCAATGAGCAGTTCTTC,CSARDLQGTGNEQFF
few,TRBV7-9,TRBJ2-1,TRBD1,TGTGCCAGCAGCTTAGTCCAGGGGGTCAATGAGCAGTTCTTC,CASSLVQGVNEQFF
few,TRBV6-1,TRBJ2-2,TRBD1,TGTGCGGCGGCGGGACAGGGGGACACCGGGGAGCTGTTTTTT,CAAAGQGDTGELFF
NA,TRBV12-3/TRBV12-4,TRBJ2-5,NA,TGTGCCAGCAGTTCGCTCCGAAAAGAGGGAGAGACCCAGTACTTC,CASSSLRKEGETQYF
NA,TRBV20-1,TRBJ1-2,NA,TGCAGTGCTAGAACCCAATCCGGGGCGGGCACCTTC,CSARTQSGAGTF
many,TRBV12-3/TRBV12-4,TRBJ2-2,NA,TGTGCCAGCAGCCTAGAGCGCACCGGGGAGCTGTTTTTT,CASSLERTGELFF
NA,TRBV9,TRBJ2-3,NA,TGTGCCAGCAGCGTCAAGGCGGGGAGCGGGCCTAGCACAGATACGCAGTATTTT,CASSVKAGSGPSTDTQYF
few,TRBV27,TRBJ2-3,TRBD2,TGTGCCAGCACCCGTACCGGGACTAGCGGGGGGGCTCTCAGCACAGATACGCAGTATTTT,CASTRTGTSGGALSTDTQYF
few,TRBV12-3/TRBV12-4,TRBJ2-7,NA,TGTGCCAGCAGTTTAAGTACCTGCATCTACGAGCAGTACTTC,CASSLSTCIYEQYF
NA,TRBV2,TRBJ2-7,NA,TGTGCCAGCAGAAGGGATGGAGGGGGGAGCTCCTACGAGCAGTACTTC,CASRRDGGGSSYEQYF
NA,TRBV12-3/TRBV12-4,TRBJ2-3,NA,TGTGCCAGCAGTTTAGTGGGGCCGGCAGATACGCAGTATTTT,CASSLVGPADTQYF
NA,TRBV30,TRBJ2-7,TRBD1,TGTGCCTGGGAACTCCAGGGGGCGGGCTACGAGCAGTACTTC,CAWELQGAGYEQYF
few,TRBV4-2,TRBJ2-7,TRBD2,TGTGCCAGCAGCCAAGAATTAGCGGGGGCGGTCTACGAGCAGTACTTC,CASSQELAGAVYEQYF